This TCR beta chain was sequenced during a study of Ad26.COV2.S vaccination and SARS-CoV-2 variants. Study overall: Ad26.COV2.S given intramuscularly, once or twice 56 days apart.

Documented treatment: roughly 19 received Ad26.COV2.S at low or high dose, single or two shots; several received placebo; per-sample allocation not given. Day 63 after the first injection of vaccine or placebo was the sampling time. At a Boston site, the person donating was an adult of 18-55 years. Trimming left V 0 bases short and J 6 bases short, with 12 bases between. Germline V gene lookup returns CDR1 SGHRS and CDR2 YFSETQ. This CDR3 contains 14 residues. Produced via immunoSEQ multiplex PCR; TCRdb's table is partial and in-frame only. The table records nearly 400,000 clones, about 88% of them present only once.

The specimen was peripheral blood, collected in a trial of Ad26.COV2.S vaccine versus placebo. The chain combines TRBV5-1 with TRBJ1-2; possibly TRBD1 for D (5 bases). The TCR sequence derives from a person aged 18-60 years who received the Ad26.COV2.S COVID-19 vaccine or a placebo. CDR3 loop: CASSLGQSLNGYTF. The CDR3 DNA is TGCGCCAGCAGCTTGGGACAGTCTCTAAATGGCTACACCTTC.